The TCR beta chain described here comes from a study of blood T cells in healthy people across ages (dated by TCRdb to the mid-2010s). Concerning the study at large: In model experiments, roughly one uniquely barcoded TCR beta cDNA molecule per two T cells was captured by template switching. The donors were split into four age groups: young (average about 16 years), middle-aged (around 40), aged (approximately 60) and long-lived (roughly 88). Using the same blood draw, the study looked at two additional independent replicas of 1 million unique cDNA reads for two donors, one aged 18 to 30 and the other aged 80 or older. Using deep sequencing normalized with unique cDNA molecular identifiers, the study measured how TCR beta repertoire diversity changes with age. To avoid experimental bias, donors of different ages were randomly spread across the sequencing lanes. Summary of the overall study and its limitations: Conclusive comparison of naive and antigen-experienced compartments was prevented by the profiling of bulk unsorted PBMCs. Observed TCR beta diversity per million T cells fell roughly linearly with age, and a significant reduction was already apparent by age around 39. Observed TCR beta diversity correlated strongly with the percentage of naive T cells measured by flow cytometry. Compared with the aged group, the long-lived group had more naive CD4+ T cells, fewer expanded clones and increased TCR diversity, a pattern suggesting age selection. Estimates of total diversity from one million sequenced T cells were regarded as lower bounds and underestimates. Because donor CMV infection status was unknown, age-related changes in expanded clonotypes were potentially confounded.

Systemically healthy Caucasian individuals from Russia, some 36 in total and aged roughly 6 to 100 years, were included as donors. Each donor gave roughly 9.5 milliliters of peripheral blood, collected into EDTA-treated Vacutainer tubes. Ficoll-Paque density-gradient centrifugation was used to isolate PBMCs, with at least 7 million obtained per sample. Total RNA, at least 6 micrograms per sample, was extracted from PBMCs with Trizol reagent. For every donor, an aliquot of PBMCs went through flow cytometry to measure the percentages of naive CD45RAhigh/CD27high T cells. A remark on this clonotype: Its antigen remains undetermined. No quality values exist for individual bases; no much larger clone is one base distant.

The method behind the library was 5' RACE. A second PCR of roughly 7 to 12 cycles was run with a J-beta primer mix and a sample-barcoded 5' primer. A template-switch 5' adaptor carrying 12 random nucleotides introduced a unique molecular identifier onto each TCR beta cDNA molecule. At least 2.5 million CDR3-containing paired-end reads were obtained from each sample. The Mint cDNA synthesis kit, primed by a TRBC-specific oligonucleotide, was used to synthesize first-strand cDNA from all RNA. Following uracil-DNA glycosylase treatment, a first 18-cycle PCR with universal primers M1SS and BC2_uni_R was performed on all cDNA. On the authors' methods: Normalization of each sample was performed by random selection of 1 million high-quality reads, each carrying a distinct molecular identifier. Reads sharing molecular identifiers were discarded rather than binned into consensus sequences. CDR3 identification, clonotype clustering and error correction used MiTCR with a Q25 quality threshold and the strictest error-elimination algorithm. A nonparametric unseen species model with Euler transformation was used to estimate a lower bound on total TCR beta diversity. The public reads were run again by TCRdb, first through fastp at Q25 and then through MiXCR, and only productive beta chains were kept. For every CDR3 protein sequence, its rows merge into one entry that carries the most common genes and DNA. What appears here as the V and J calls and clone size reflects TCRdb's work, not the paper's. The table for this sample lists over 1,500,000 distinct CDR3 sequences; more than 35% of them were counted only once. The ten largest make up about 21% of the sample.

V is reduced by 4 bases and J by 5 bases, leaving a spacing of 9 bases between them. CDR1 and CDR2 were assigned from the germline V gene as MNHNS and SASEGT. Its CDR3 holds 13 amino acids, cysteine through phenylalanine. The retained sequence is limited to the CDR3, 39 bases, with the frame set at the first base. The source is a human donor in good health. Sample: blood. The chain is assembled from TRBV6-1 and TRBJ1-5; no D gene can be assigned with confidence. The nucleotide sequence reads as follows: TGTGCCAGCAGTGCGGTAGGCGATCAGCCCCAGCATTTT. Translation gives CASSAVGDQPQHF.